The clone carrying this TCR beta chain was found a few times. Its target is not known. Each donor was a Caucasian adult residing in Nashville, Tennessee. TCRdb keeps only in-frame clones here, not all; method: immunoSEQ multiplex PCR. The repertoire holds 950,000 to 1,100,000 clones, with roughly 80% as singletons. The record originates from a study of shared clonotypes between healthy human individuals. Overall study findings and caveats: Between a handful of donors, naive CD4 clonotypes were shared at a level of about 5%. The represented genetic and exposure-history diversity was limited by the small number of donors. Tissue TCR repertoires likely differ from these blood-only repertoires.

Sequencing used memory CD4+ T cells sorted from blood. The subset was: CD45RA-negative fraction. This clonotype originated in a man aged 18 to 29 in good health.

The CDR3 DNA is TGCAGCGCCGGGAGGTCGAGCGGGGAGACCCAGTACTTC. Its translation: CSAGRSSGETQYF. The V and J genes are TRBV29-1 and TRBJ2-5; 7 positions agree with TRBD2. The CDR3 consists of 13 residues. Germline-derived CDR1 and CDR2 are SQVTM and ANQGSEA. The J segment lost 5 bases and the V segment lost 7 bases, leaving 10 bases of the junction unmatched.